The subject of this entry is one T cell receptor (beta chain). As originally analysed: Reference gene primers were amplified, and this amplification served to estimate nucleated cell counts. The method was immunoSEQ multiplex PCR; TCRdb's version includes in-frame clones alone and lacks a portion of them. V and J calls plus clone size are reproduced from that table; the DNA served to infer D and trimming. The sample lists 150,000 to 200,000 clones, around 84% seen once, with roughly an eighth in the top ten. The sample originates from a study of blood T cell repertoires in COVID-19. Turning to the study itself: Italy, Spain and the United States were the sources of the convalescent and acute COVID-19 samples. T cells, B-cell-depleted T cells, or PBMCs supplied cDNA or gDNA.

The CDR3 runs 16 residues. The V gene end was trimmed by 0 bases and the J gene end by 0 bases; junction bases not matched to a gene: 3. Germline V gives CDR1 SGHTA, CDR2 FQGNSA. Source material: peripheral blood. The sequence was obtained from a man aged 25-45 years with active or convalescent COVID-19. The chain has TRBV7-2 and TRBJ2-5; 8 bases fit TRBD1. The chain's CDR3 is CASSLAGDRYQETQYF. The CDR3 coding sequence is TGTGCCAGCAGCTTAGCAGGGGACAGGTACCAAGAGACCCAGTACTTC.